Reported below is one T cell receptor beta chain. CDR1 is SGHTA and CDR2 is FQGNSA in the germline V gene. This CDR3 spans 15 amino acids. Trimming cost V 2 bases and J 2 bases; bases outside gene matches: 5. Per the authors' pipeline: It was from reference gene primer amplification that nucleated cell counts were estimated. Only in-frame clones appear in the TCRdb table, and some are missing; sequencing was by immunoSEQ multiplex PCR. For V, J and clone size, that table is used; D and trimming come from the DNA. The data contain tens of thousands of clones, about nine tenths of them singletons. The record originates from a study of blood T cell repertoires in COVID-19. At the level of the study: The study drew acute and convalescent COVID-19 samples from the United States, Italy and Spain. T cells, B-cell-depleted T cells, or PBMCs supplied cDNA or gDNA.

The chain has TRBV7-2 and TRBJ2-7, with 8 nucleotides matching TRBD2. The sample was peripheral blood. The receptor's source is a human donor in a cohort sampled during active COVID-19. The CDR3 DNA reads as TGTGCCAGCAGCTTAAGAAGCGGGGGAACCTACGAGCAGTACTTC. This gives the protein CASSLRSGGTYEQYF.